What follows are 14 T cell receptor beta chains derived from one specimen sequenced in a study of blood T cell repertoires in COVID-19. Measured with immunoSEQ multiplex PCR; TCRdb has only the in-frame clones, and not every one. The data hold more than 65,000 clones, with approximately 82% observed a single time. The sample was peripheral blood. Receptors originate from a woman aged 45-65 years with acute or convalescent COVID-19.

J is TRBJ2-7 and V is TRBV18; 8 bases align to TRBD2. The J segment lost 3 bases and the V segment lost 6 bases, leaving 10 bases of the junction unmatched. Germline CDR1 and CDR2: KGHSH and LQKENI. This CDR3 has 15 residues. DNA for the CDR3: TGTGCCAGCTCCCGGGGGGGGGCTAGAGGCTACGAGCAGTACTTC. This translates into CASSRGGARGYEQYF. Filled out from reference TRBV18 and TRBJ2-7, the complete variable domain reads NAGVMQNPRHLVRRRGQEARLRCSPMKGHSHVYWYRQLPEEGLKFMVYLQKENIIDESGMPKERFSAEFPKEGPSILRIQQVVRGDSAAYFCASSRGGARGYEQYFGPGTRLTVT.

Concerning this clone: A read error may produce the germline difference seen at one junction end. The genes are TRBV6-2 or TRBV6-3 and TRBJ2-7; no clear D. CDR1 MNHEY and CDR2 SVGEGT come from the germline V gene. This CDR3 has 13 residues. In DNA form, the CDR3 reads TGTGCCAGCGGTTACAGTGCGTCCTACGAGCAGTACTTC. Protein: CASGYSASYEQYF.

The chain's CDR3 is CASSVDYPFRPEQYF. CDR3 coding DNA: TGTGCCAGCAGTGTGGACTACCCCTTTCGTCCCGAGCAGTACTTC. The chain carries TRBV28 and TRBJ2-7; weak D call: TRBD2 (6 bases). V lost 5 bases, J lost 6 bases, and 20 bases lay in between. The CDR3 contains 15 residues. Germline lookup yields CDR1 MDHEN and CDR2 SYDVKM. Variable domain in full (rest from reference TRBV28 and TRBJ2-7): DVKVTQSSRYLVKRTGEKVFLECVQDMDHENMFWYRQDPGLGLRLIYFSYDVKMKEKGDIPEGYSVSREKKERFSLILESASTNQTSMYLCASSVDYPFRPEQYFGPGTRLTVT.

The chain employs TRBV28 and TRBJ2-3; the match to TRBD2 covers 9 bases. Germline assignment: CDR1 MDHEN and CDR2 SYDVKM. V shed 6 bases, J shed 5 bases, and the junction held 9 bases outside the gene matches. This CDR3 has 15 amino acids. CDR3 DNA sequence: TGTGCCAGCAGGGATAGCGGGAGCTGGGGAGATACGCAGTATTTT. This codes for CASRDSGSWGDTQYF.

The chain has TRBV6-2 or TRBV6-3 and TRBJ2-6; tentatively, D is TRBD1 (6 bases). Trimming cost V 6 bases and J 0 bases, with 12 bases left between them. The CDR3 has 16 residues. Germline V gives CDR1 MNHEY, CDR2 SVGEGT. The DNA for the CDR3 is TGTGCCAGCAGCTCCCAGGGGATCTCTGGGGCCAACGTCCTGACTTTC. Its translation is CASSSQGISGANVLTF.

This chain connects TRBV19 to TRBJ1-6; 10 bases are a match to TRBD1. Germline-derived CDR1 and CDR2 are LNHDA and SQIVND (reference sequence). The CDR3 has 13 amino acids. Germline trimming cut 9 bases from V and 7 bases from J; bases unmatched to any gene: 3. The CDR3 is CASGTGVNSPLHF. The DNA of the CDR3 is TGTGCCAGCGGGACAGGGGTGAATTCACCCCTCCACTTT.

The chain couples TRBV28 to TRBJ2-1, with D possibly TRBD2 on 6 matching bases. Trimming shortened V by 2 bases and J by 6 bases, and 8 bases separated the two germline ends. This CDR3 has 13 residues. Looked up from germline, CDR1 is MDHEN and CDR2 is SYDVKM. CDR3: CASSLGLPNEQFF. DNA of the CDR3: TGTGCCAGCAGTTTAGGACTACCCAATGAGCAGTTCTTC.

This chain uses TRBV5-6 with TRBJ2-7, with a tentative D call TRBD1 (6 bases). The V gene's germline CDR1 is SGHDT and CDR2 YYEEEE. The V end lost 5 bases, the J end lost 4 bases, and 10 bases lay between the germline ends. The length of the CDR3 is 12 residues. As DNA, the CDR3 is TGTGCCAGCAGTTCCAGGGGTTACGAGCAGTACTTC. This encodes CASSSRGYEQYF.

V usage is TRBV27 and J usage is TRBJ2-3, with 13 bases aligning to TRBD2. The V segment lost 3 bases and the J segment 1 base; nucleotides outside the gene matches: 10. This CDR3 spans 19 amino acids. The V gene's germline CDR1 is MNHEY and CDR2 SMNVEV (reference sequence). CDR3 coding DNA: TGTGCCAGCAGTTTCCTCGGACTAGCGGGAGTTAGGGGCACAGATACGCAGTATTTT. Translating gives CASSFLGLAGVRGTDTQYF.

The genes are TRBV2 and TRBJ2-6; no clear D. There are 14 residues in the CDR3. Per the germline V gene, CDR1 is SNHLY and CDR2 is FYNNEI. V lost 6 bases to trimming and J lost 2 bases, with 8 bases between them. DNA of the CDR3: TGTGCCAGCAGCGACATAACTGGGGCCAACGTCCTGACTTTC. Its translation is CASSDITGANVLTF.

The CDR3 loop reads CASSFGWTRNTGELFF. In DNA form, the CDR3 reads TGTGCCAGCAGCTTTGGCTGGACAAGGAACACCGGGGAGCTGTTTTTT. This chain connects TRBV5-4 to TRBJ2-2, with D possibly being TRBD1 (5 bases). Trimming cost V 2 bases and J 1 base, with 12 bases left between them. Germline loops: CDR1 SGHNT, CDR2 YYREEE (reference sequence). This CDR3 has 16 amino acids.

This chain links TRBV19 with TRBJ1-5, with TRBD1 as a possible D gene (6 bases). Trimming removed 6 bases from V and 0 bases from J, with 12 bases in between. This CDR3 contains 15 residues. The germline V gene has CDR1 LNHDA and CDR2 SQIVND (reference sequence). The CDR3 DNA sequence: TGTGCCAGTAGGGGAAGGGGGGGTAGCAATCAGCCCCAGCATTTT. The encoded protein is CASRGRGGSNQPQHF.

This chain uses TRBV5-4 with TRBJ2-1, with a possible D match to TRBD2 (5 bases). Germline CDR1 reads SGHNT; CDR2 reads YYREEE (reference sequence). The CDR3 is made up of 12 amino acids. V was pared by 3 bases and J by 14 bases, with 15 bases between. DNA of the CDR3: TGTGCCAGCAGCTCAAGTTTGACGGGGAAGTTCTTC. It is translated as CASSSSLTGKFF.

The rearrangement joins TRBV12-3 or TRBV12-4 to TRBJ1-5; D call uncertain. The CDR3 runs to 13 residues. With 1 base removed from V and 4 bases from J, the gap between germline ends came to 5 bases. The CDR3 loop is CASSLGSNQPQHF. The DNA for the CDR3 is TGTGCCAGCAGTTTAGGTAGTAATCAGCCCCAGCATTTT.